This TCR beta chain was captured by sequencing in a study of T-cell memory formation after mild COVID-19. The study, taken as a whole, reports: Shrinking CD4+ clones were chiefly CM and EM; CD8+ ones were chiefly EMRA.

V was trimmed by 0 bases and J by 6 bases, leaving 17 bases between them. The CDR3 is 16 amino acids. Germline V CDR1 and CDR2: SGDLS, YYNGEE. TCR alpha and TCR beta cDNA libraries carrying sample barcodes and UMIs were produced by 5'RACE using constant-segment primers. From the 5' RACE reads, TCRdb called clonotypes with MiXCR, one entry per CDR3 protein. The repertoire holds about 260,000 distinct CDR3 sequences, with 15% to 20% as singletons. Only a few counts were recorded for this clonotype. The antigen is undetermined. The chain recombines TRBV9 with TRBJ2-3, with D hard to call. This TCR came from a man aged 18-30 years who had mild COVID-19 (a few samples of this study predate the infection). Cell type and time point are not known. The sequenced sample was PBMCs or a T cell subset sorted from them (not recorded which). The CDR3 DNA follows: TGTGCCAGCAGCGTAGCCCCCCAAGGGCCGAGGGATACGCAGTATTTT. This gives the protein CASSVAPQGPRDTQYF.